A few counts support the clone carrying this T cell receptor beta chain. Antigen specificity is unknown. The data are from a study of vaccination and CD4 T cells after COVID-19. Study at large: Nasal swab PCR detected SARS-CoV-2 in convalescent patients, who comprised roughly nine mild cases and one severe case. Study-wide points: Vaccine-specific clones in convalescent patients were spike mono-reactive in 304 of 307 cases.

Germline CDR1 KGHDR, CDR2 SFDVKD. V lost 3 bases, J lost 12 bases, and 7 bases stayed unmatched. The CDR3 is 15 residues long. The treatment was: 10-day PBMC culture with coronavirus spike peptide pools or control peptides (ViraFEST assay). Cultured CD4+ T cell DNA underwent sequencing with the Oncomine TCR Beta short-read assay. Via MiXCR, TCRdb re-called the PCR reads, giving one row per CDR3 protein. The profile shows about 11,000 distinct CDR3 sequences, about 60% of them singletons. The chain uses TRBV24-1 and TRBJ2-1, with 13 bases aligning to TRBD2. Sequenced material: CD4+ T cells from blood, cultured in vitro. The sequence was obtained from a human donor who had recovered from COVID-19. CDR3 region: CATSDGTSGRAGQFF. DNA of the CDR3: TGTGCCACCAGTGATGGAACTAGCGGGAGGGCAGGGCAGTTCTTC.